A single sample gave rise to the 19 T cell receptor beta chains below, sequenced in a study of tumor and adjacent non-tumor tissue in lung cancer. RNA was extracted from bulk tissue without any cell sorting. This non-tumor lung sample came from over 3 cm beyond the tumor edge. TCRbeta libraries were built with three rounds of nested PCR, modified from ARM-PCR. TCRdb re-derived calls from the multiplex PCR reads in MiXCR, one entry per CDR3 protein. This sample has 40,000 to 45,000 distinct CDR3 sequences, with roughly 60% found just once. Input material: distant non-tumor lung tissue. These receptors were collected from a man between 50 and 59 years old with non-small cell lung cancer.

In this sample, this clonotype turned up many times. V is TRBV6-6 and J is TRBJ2-7, with 8 bases lining up with TRBD1. This CDR3 is 14 amino acids long. Unmatched junction bases numbered 5, after V lost 0 bases and J lost 7 bases. Germline values: CDR1 MNHNY, CDR2 SVGAGI (reference sequence). The CDR3 loop is CASSYSQGAREQYF. The CDR3 coding sequence is TGTGCCAGCAGTTACTCGCAGGGGGCTAGAGAGCAGTACTTC.

This clonotype was seen a handful of times. A single base separates this from a much larger clone, so it may be a read error. The J gene is TRBJ2-4, the V gene TRBV6-6; 7 bases line up with TRBD1. The CDR3 contains 13 residues. In germline, CDR1 is MNHNY, CDR2 SVGAGI (reference sequence). In nucleotides, the CDR3 is TGTGCCAACAGTACCGGGACAGAAAACATTCAGTACTTC. This gives the protein CANSTGTENIQYF.

At least ten counts were recorded for this clonotype. The chain employs TRBV20-1 and TRBJ2-7; 8 nucleotides align to TRBD1. Germline V gene sequence: CDR1 DFQATT, CDR2 SNEGSKA (reference sequence). CDR3 length: 14 residues. The V and J ends lost 3 bases and 7 bases, in that order; junction bases with no gene match: 11. CDR3 sequence: CSARSRTGLMEQYF. The CDR3 coding sequence is TGCAGTGCTAGGTCAAGGACAGGGTTAATGGAGCAGTACTTC.

Worth noting for this clonotype: The CDR3 does not close with the conserved phenylalanine or tryptophan, likely indicating a read error. J is TRBJ2-6 and V is TRBV29-1, with 10 bases that match TRBD1. The CDR3 totals 18 residues. The junction had 13 bases not matched to a gene; V was cut back by 6 bases and J by 2 bases. The germline V gene encodes CDR1 SQVTM and CDR2 ANQGSEA. This CDR3 reads CSVGPGTGDNAGANVLTL. CDR3 nucleotides: TGCAGCGTAGGTCCCGGGACAGGGGACAACGCTGGGGCCAACGTCCTGACTTTG.

This clonotype is categorized as medium-sized (0.01 to 0.1%). The V call is TRBV4-1, the J call TRBJ2-4; TRBD2 matches 16 bases. Trimming cost V 3 bases and J 3 bases; bases outside gene matches: 8. CDR3 length: 19 amino acids. The germline V gene encodes CDR1 MGHRA and CDR2 YSYEKL. The CDR3 spells CASSHPGLAGGPLKNIQYF. In nucleotides, the CDR3 is TGCGCCAGCAGCCATCCGGGACTAGCGGGGGGGCCACTCAAAAACATTCAGTACTTC.

Worth noting for this clonotype: The germline gene is not matched at one end of the junction; a read error may be the cause. The chain combines TRBV5-4 with TRBJ2-7, with D perhaps assigned TRBD1 or TRBD2 (5 bases each). Germline V gives CDR1 SGHNT, CDR2 YYREEE (reference sequence). The CDR3 spans 14 residues. The CDR3: CASSSGTVTYDQYF. The CDR3 DNA is TGTGCCAGCAGCTCTGGGACGGTCACGTACGATCAGTATTTC.

About this clonotype: A much more abundant neighbour one base away suggests this may be a read error. The limits of the CDR3 on the DNA are not certain, so only TCRdb's listed CDR3 is given. This chain connects TRBV5-1 to TRBJ2-3; the DNA was not used to check the table's D call, TRBD2. Termini included, the CDR3 measures 15 amino acids. CDR1 SGHRS and CDR2 YFSETQ come from the germline V gene. CDR3: CASSLVAEGTDTLYF.

There are many counts of this clonotype. The rearrangement joins TRBV30 to TRBJ2-3, with 8 bases fitting TRBD1. The V gene's germline CDR1 is GTSNPN and CDR2 SVGIG (reference sequence). The V segment lost 4 bases and the J segment 5 bases; nucleotides outside the gene matches: 8. The CDR3 loop spans 14 amino acids. DNA of the CDR3: TGTGCCTGGACCCCGGGACAGGCCTTAGATACGCAGTATTTT. This translates into CAWTPGQALDTQYF. Based on the CDR3 plus reference TRBV30 and TRBJ2-3, the full variable domain is SQTIHQWPATLVQPVGSPLSLECTVEGTSNPNLYWYRQAAGRGLQLLFYSVGIGQISSEVPQNLSASRPQDRQFILSSKKLLLSDSGFYLCAWTPGQALDTQYFGPGTRLTVL.

The chain has TRBV7-9 and TRBJ1-4; D gene ambiguous. V was pared by 5 bases and J by 4 bases, with 14 bases between. The CDR3 covers 15 residues. CDR1 and CDR2 from the germline V gene are SEHNR and FQNEAQ (reference sequence). As DNA, the CDR3 is TGTGCCAGCAGCCCCCCGGGGTGCCTTAATGAAAAACTGTTTTTT. It is translated as CASSPPGCLNEKLFF.

Of note for this clonotype: A read error is possible here, since a much larger clone lies one base away. V gene TRBV5-1 combines with J gene TRBJ2-1, with 9 bases lining up with TRBD1. The CDR3 covers 15 residues. The germline V gene encodes CDR1 SGHRS and CDR2 YFSETQ. This chain's CDR3 is CASRSGQGSYNEHFF. CDR3 sequence (DNA): TGCGCCAGCAGATCGGGACAGGGTTCCTACAATGAGCATTTCTTC.

For this clonotype: An end of the junction differs from the germline gene, which may be a read error. The rearrangement uses TRBV10-3 and TRBJ2-2; 7 nucleotides line up with TRBD1. In germline, CDR1 is ENHRY, CDR2 SYGVKD. This CDR3 is 15 amino acids long. The CDR3 spells CAISEGQANIGELFF. CDR3 DNA sequence: TGTGCCATCAGTGAGGGACAGGCGAACATCGGGGAGCTGTTTTTC.

This clonotype has just a few counts. At one end the junction does not follow the germline gene, possibly because of a read error. The chain has TRBV7-9 and TRBJ2-1, with TRBD2 matching 13 bases. Germline V gives CDR1 SEHNR, CDR2 FQNEAQ (reference sequence). CDR3 length: 18 amino acids. The CDR3 region has the DNA TGTGCCGGCAGCTTGCCCGGGACTAGCGGGATGAGTGGTCATGAGCAGTTCTTC. Translating it yields CAGSLPGTSGMSGHEQFF.

Points on this clonotype: The junction departs from germline at one end; a sequencing error may be responsible. The chain uses TRBV7-9 and TRBJ2-6; no reliable D call. This CDR3 region has 15 residues. Germline CDR1 and CDR2: SEHNR and FQNEAQ (reference sequence). This chain's CDR3 is CASSLRSSGANILTF. The DNA of the CDR3 is TGTGCCAGCAGCTTGCGGTCCTCTGGAGCCAACATCCTGACTTTC.

As concerns this clonotype: One end of the junction does not line up with germline, which may come from a read error. J is TRBJ1-2 and V is TRBV11-2; D may be TRBD1 (6 bases). In germline, CDR1 is SGHAT, CDR2 FQNNGV. CDR3 length equals 15 residues. DNA for the CDR3: TGTGCCAGCATCCTAGCCCGGCAGGGGCCCTATGGCGACACCTTC. Its protein product is CASILARQGPYGDTF. Full variable domain (remainder filled in from reference TRBV11-2 and TRBJ1-2): EAGVAQSPRYKIIEKRQSVAFWCNPISGHATLYWYQQILGQGPKLLIQFQNNGVVDDSQLPKDRFSAERLKGVDSTLKIQPAKLEDSAVYLCASILARQGPYGDTFGSGTRLTVV.

A few counts support this clonotype. The chain employs TRBV5-1 and TRBJ1-5; D is unclear. V lost 0 bases to trimming and J lost 5 bases, with 9 bases between them. CDR3 length: 14 amino acids. CDR1 is SGHRS, CDR2 YFSETQ, per germline. The CDR3 DNA is TGCGCCAGCAGCTTGGACGGCTACGATCAGCCCCAGCATTTT. Translating gives CASSLDGYDQPQHF.

Turning to this clonotype: A junction boundary mismatches the germline segment, possibly from a read error. This chain connects TRBV7-9 to TRBJ2-3; the D gene could be TRBD1 or TRBD2 (5 bases each). Germline V gene lookup returns CDR1 SEHNR and CDR2 FQNEAQ (reference sequence). CDR3 length: 16 residues. The CDR3 DNA sequence: TGTACCAGCAGCGAACGCCCGGGGCCTAGCACAGATACGCAGTATTTT. It yields the protein CTSSERPGPSTDTQYF.

This clonotype was seen at least ten times. The chain employs TRBV29-1 and TRBJ1-2, with 9 positions matching TRBD1. There are 11 residues in the CDR3. Germline V gene data show CDR1 as SQVTM and CDR2 as ANQGSEA. The CDR3 reads CSHRGPDGYTF. The CDR3 nucleotides read TGCAGTCACAGGGGGCCTGATGGCTACACCTTC.

Comments on this clonotype: A much larger clone lies one base from this, so it may be a read error. This sequence joins TRBV30 and TRBJ2-2; tentative D call: TRBD1 (5 bases). The V end lost 4 bases, the J end lost 3 bases, and 12 bases lay between the germline ends. This CDR3 is built from 14 residues. CDR1 is GTSNPN, CDR2 SVGIG, per germline (reference sequence). As DNA, the CDR3 is TGTGCCTGGAAGGGGCTAATGGACACCGGGGAGCTGTTTTTT. Amino acid sequence: CAWKGLMDTGELFF.

V usage is TRBV28 and J usage is TRBJ1-6, with TRBD1 matching 9 bases. The J segment lost 13 bases and the V segment lost 5 bases, leaving 12 bases of the junction unmatched. CDR1 is MDHEN and CDR2 is SYDVKM in the germline V gene. The CDR3 length is 15 residues. The CDR3 here is CASSAKGQGYSPLHF. DNA for the CDR3: TGTGCCAGCAGTGCAAAGGGACAGGGTTATAGTCCCCTCCACTTT.